Here is one TCR beta chain with its context. The conserved phenylalanine or tryptophan is not found at the CDR3 terminus, so this likely reflects a read error. Because the CDR3's place on the DNA is in doubt, the DNA is left out and the CDR3 is given as listed by TCRdb. The sample originates from a study of blood T cell repertoires in COVID-19. Across the study: The origin of the acute and convalescent COVID-19 samples was the United States, Italy and Spain. Sources were T cells, B-cell-depleted T cells, or PBMCs; the material itself was cDNA or gDNA.

Authors' data handling: The authors estimated nucleated cell counts from reference gene primer amplification. Sequencing used immunoSEQ multiplex PCR; TCRdb keeps in-frame clones, though not all of them. V, J and clone size derive from that table, while D and trimming were established from the DNA sequence. The data show tens of thousands of clones, with about 85% seen just once and almost 3.5% held by the top ten. Sequenced: peripheral blood. The receptor comes from a man between 50 and 59 years old with acute or convalescent COVID-19.

This chain's CDR3 is CATSELRGGFL. The gene calls are TRBV24-1 and TRBJ2-4; no DNA check was done on the table's D call, TRBD2. The CDR3 totals 11 residues, both ends included. Germline V gene data show CDR1 as KGHDR and CDR2 as SFDVKD.